These 25 T cell receptor beta chains originate from one sample sequenced in a study of blood T cell repertoires in COVID-19. The assay was immunoSEQ multiplex PCR, and TCRdb's table has in-frame clones only and misses some. The sample lists about 170,000 clones, approximately 91% occurring once. The sequenced sample was peripheral blood. Receptor source: a man between 50 and 59 years old with acute or convalescent COVID-19.

This sequence joins TRBV27 and TRBJ2-5, with D perhaps matching TRBD2 (6 bases). Germline loops: CDR1 MNHEY, CDR2 SMNVEV (reference sequence). This CDR3 comprises 17 residues. The V end was cut by 5 bases, the J end by 5 bases, with 24 bases between. CDR3 residues: CASSNQGPGLAWETQYF. The CDR3 DNA reads TGTGCCAGCAGTAACCAGGGCCCGGGACTGGCATGGGAGACCCAGTACTTC.

This sequence joins TRBV7-2 and TRBJ2-3, with 7 positions matching TRBD2. CDR3 length equals 15 residues. Germline V lookup: CDR1 SGHTA, CDR2 FQGNSA. V dropped 2 bases and J dropped 4; count of bases not matched to a gene: 6. CDR3 nucleotides: TGTGCCAGCAGCTTAAAGCGGGGTGGGGCAGATACGCAGTATTTT. Its translation is CASSLKRGGADTQYF. The variable domain in full, completed from reference TRBV7-2 and TRBJ2-3, reads GAGVSQSPSNKVTEKGKDVELRCDPISGHTALYWYRQSLGQGLEFLIYFQGNSAPDKSGLPSDRFSAERTGGSVSTLTIQRTQQEDSAVYLCASSLKRGGADTQYFGPGTRLTVL.

V usage is TRBV2 and J usage is TRBJ2-5; 10 positions agree with TRBD2. The germline V gene has CDR1 SNHLY and CDR2 FYNNEI. CDR3 length equals 16 residues. J gave up 4 bases and V 4 bases, and 9 bases lay outside the gene matches. This CDR3 is CASSGGASGRGETQYF. Here the CDR3 DNA reads TGTGCCAGCAGTGGGGGGGCTAGCGGGAGAGGAGAGACCCAGTACTTC. Complete variable domain (other parts from reference TRBV2 and TRBJ2-5): EPEVTQTPSHQVTQMGQEVILRCVPISNHLYFYWYRQILGQKVEFLVSFYNNEISEKSEIFDDQFSVERPDGSNFTLKIRSTKLEDSAMYFCASSGGASGRGETQYFGPGTRLLVL.

The chain is built from TRBV28 and TRBJ1-1; 9 positions match TRBD1. Germline CDR1 MDHEN, CDR2 SYDVKM. Trimming removed 2 bases from V and 7 bases from J; junction bases left unmatched: 11. The CDR3 runs to 16 residues. CDR3 sequence: CASSLRPRDRENEAFF. In DNA, the CDR3 is TGTGCCAGCAGTTTACGCCCCCGGGACAGGGAAAATGAAGCTTTCTTT.

The chain employs TRBV6-2 or TRBV6-3 and TRBJ2-7; 8 bases fit TRBD2. There are 14 residues in the CDR3. In germline, CDR1 is MNHEY, CDR2 SVGEGT. V lost 2 bases and J lost 3; bases outside the gene matches: 3. CDR3 sequence (DNA): TGTGCCAGCAGTTACGGAGCGGGAGTCTACGAGCAGTACTTC. Its protein is CASSYGAGVYEQYF.

This sequence joins TRBV11-2 and TRBJ2-3; possible D gene TRBD2, 6 bases. Trimming removed 3 bases at V and 2 bases at J, with 12 bases between. Germline CDR1 SGHAT, CDR2 FQNNGV. This CDR3 is built from 15 residues. The CDR3 DNA reads as TGTGCCAGCAGCTTTCTCCTAGCGCTCACAGATACGCAGTATTTT. Its protein product is CASSFLLALTDTQYF. Using reference TRBV11-2 and TRBJ2-3 for the parts outside the CDR3, the full variable domain is EAGVAQSPRYKIIEKRQSVAFWCNPISGHATLYWYQQILGQGPKLLIQFQNNGVVDDSQLPKDRFSAERLKGVDSTLKIQPAKLEDSAVYLCASSFLLALTDTQYFGPGTRLTVL.

This clone has just one count. V usage is TRBV10-2 and J usage is TRBJ2-7, with D perhaps TRBD1 (6 bases). Germline-derived CDR1 and CDR2 are WSHSY and SAAADI. The CDR3 totals 14 residues. Trimming took 5 bases from V and 3 from J, leaving 14 bases between them. This CDR3 reads CASSLSGTNYEQYV. The CDR3 DNA is TGCGCCAGCAGTTTATCCGGGACAAACTACGAGCAGTACGTC.

J is TRBJ2-7 and V is TRBV6-2 or TRBV6-3; 10 bases map to TRBD2. Germline V lookup: CDR1 MNHEY, CDR2 SVGEGT. The CDR3 totals 15 residues. Trimming removed 2 bases from V and 4 bases from J; junction bases left unmatched: 5. Here the CDR3 DNA reads TGTGCCAGCAGTTACGGGCTAGCGGGAGTATACGAGCAGTACTTC. Translating it yields CASSYGLAGVYEQYF.

The V call is TRBV10-3, the J call TRBJ2-2; 10 nucleotides line up with TRBD2. Germline V CDR1 and CDR2: ENHRY, SYGVKD. The CDR3 is 15 residues long. Losses at the gene ends were 10 bases for V and 7 bases for J; bases not matched to a gene: 12. CDR3 sequence (DNA): TGTGCCACCTCTAGCGGGGGCCTTGGAAGCGGGGAGCTGTTTTTT. Translated, it gives CATSSGGLGSGELFF.

This chain uses TRBV18 with TRBJ1-5; no reliable D call. The CDR3 totals 16 residues. The V gene lost 2 bases and the J gene lost 2 bases, with 13 bases spanning the gap. Germline V gives CDR1 KGHSH, CDR2 LQKENI. CDR3 loop: CASSPVEGVGNQPQHF. The CDR3 coding sequence is TGTGCCAGCTCACCAGTCGAAGGAGTCGGCAATCAGCCCCAGCATTTT.

This chain uses TRBV7-9 with TRBJ2-7; TRBD2 is a possible D gene (7 bases). CDR3 length equals 14 residues. Germline CDR1 SEHNR, CDR2 FQNEAQ (reference sequence). V dropped 5 bases and J dropped 2 bases, with 13 bases sitting between them. The CDR3 region has the DNA TGTGCCAGCAGCCGGGGGGCATTGACCTACGAGCAGTACTTC. Protein: CASSRGALTYEQYF.

V is TRBV6-2 or TRBV6-3 and J is TRBJ2-7; 8 positions match TRBD1. Trimming took 4 bases from V and 4 from J; bases not matched to a gene: 9. CDR1 MNHEY and CDR2 SVGEGT come from the germline V gene. CDR3 length equals 15 residues. The DNA of the CDR3 is TGTGCCAGCAGTTCCGGACAGGGCATCGGATACGAGCAGTACTTC. Translating it yields CASSSGQGIGYEQYF.

The V gene is TRBV5-1, the J gene TRBJ2-5; D may be TRBD2 (6 bases). Trimming cost V 6 bases and J 4 bases, with 10 bases left between them. The CDR3 has 12 amino acids. Germline V gives CDR1 SGHRS, CDR2 YFSETQ. This CDR3 reads CASTGTLETQYF. The CDR3 DNA reads as TGCGCCAGCACCGGGACTTTAGAGACCCAGTACTTC. Variable domain in full (rest from reference TRBV5-1 and TRBJ2-5): KAGVTQTPRYLIKTRGQQVTLSCSPISGHRSVSWYQQTPGQGLQFLFEYFSETQRNKGNFPGRFSGRQFSNSRSEMNVSTLELGDSALYLCASTGTLETQYFGPGTRLLVL.

This chain uses TRBV9 with TRBJ1-1; 11 nucleotides align to TRBD1. Germline V gene lookup returns CDR1 SGDLS and CDR2 YYNGEE. CDR3 length: 16 amino acids. The ends lost 0 bases at V and 8 bases at J; junction bases unmatched: 9. The CDR3 bases are TGTGCCAGCAGCGTAGCCGGGACAGGGGGTATAGGGGAAGCTTTCTTT. It translates to CASSVAGTGGIGEAFF.

The chain is built from TRBV10-3 and TRBJ2-1; TRBD2 agrees at 11 bases. The trim removed 0 bases at V and 7 bases at J, leaving 11 bases unmatched. CDR1 ENHRY and CDR2 SYGVKD come from the germline V gene. This CDR3 spans 18 amino acids. The CDR3 spells CAISESLNLASGRNEQFF. The DNA of the CDR3 is TGTGCCATCAGTGAGTCCCTAAACCTGGCTAGCGGGAGGAATGAGCAGTTCTTC.

The rearrangement links TRBV7-3 to TRBJ2-1, with D perhaps TRBD2 (6 bases). CDR1 is SGHTA and CDR2 is FQGTGA in the germline V gene. The length of the CDR3 is 15 residues. V lost 4 bases and J 3 bases, leaving 13 bases between the germline ends. Here the CDR3 DNA reads TGTGCCAGCAGCTCGAGGAGTAGCGGCTACAATGAGCAGTTCTTC. Its protein product is CASSSRSSGYNEQFF.

The chain joins TRBV28 to TRBJ1-2; 9 bases agree with TRBD1. The length of the CDR3 is 16 residues. The germline CDR1 and CDR2 sequences are MDHEN and SYDVKM. V gave up 8 bases and J gave up 4 bases; unmatched junction bases: 14. This CDR3 reads CASGDAVTGGGYGYTF. The CDR3 DNA reads as TGTGCCAGCGGGGACGCCGTTACAGGGGGCGGCTATGGCTACACCTTC.

This sequence joins TRBV2 and TRBJ2-5; 9 bases are shared with TRBD2. The germline gives CDR1 SNHLY, CDR2 FYNNEI. J gave up 1 base and V 7 bases, and 10 bases lay outside the gene matches. The CDR3 has 16 residues. The chain's CDR3 is CASMYPSGMLQETQYF. CDR3 sequence (DNA): TGTGCCAGCATGTACCCTAGCGGGATGCTCCAAGAGACCCAGTACTTC.

This rearrangement joins TRBV7-9 to TRBJ2-3; 9 bases are shared with TRBD2. V shed 8 bases, J shed 2 bases, and the junction held 11 bases outside the gene matches. This CDR3 contains 16 residues. Per the germline V gene, CDR1 is SEHNR and CDR2 is FQNEAQ (reference sequence). CDR3 residues: CASGTRGRAFTDTQYF. CDR3 nucleotide sequence: TGTGCCAGCGGCACGCGCGGGAGGGCCTTCACAGATACGCAGTATTTT.

V usage is TRBV21-1 and J usage is TRBJ1-3. TRBV21-1 is described as a pseudogene. The CDR3 sequence is 16 residues long. The CDR3 here is CASSKKEPRGGNTIYF. The CDR3 bases are TGTGCCAGCAGCAAAAAAGAGCCCCGAGGGGGAAACACCATATATTTT.

The CDR3 reads CASSERGYEQYV. CDR3 sequence (DNA): TGTGCCAGCAGTGAACGGGGGTACGAGCAGTACGTC. The chain couples TRBV6-1 to TRBJ2-7; D might be TRBD2 (6 bases). V lost 2 bases and J 4 bases, leaving 6 bases between the germline ends. The CDR3 extends over 12 amino acids. Germline V gene lookup returns CDR1 MNHNS and CDR2 SASEGT.

The chain has TRBV9 and TRBJ2-3; D might be TRBD2 (5 bases). The CDR3 sequence is 15 residues long. The germline gives CDR1 SGDLS, CDR2 YYNGEE. V was shortened by 0 bases and J by 2 bases, with 10 bases between the two germline ends. As DNA, the CDR3 is TGTGCCAGCAGCGTAGCCGACGGGATCACAGATACGCAGTATTTT. Translation: CASSVADGITDTQYF.

The V gene is TRBV3-1 (or the pseudogene TRBV3-2), the J gene TRBJ1-4; D unresolved. V was pared by 3 bases and J by 0 bases, with 11 bases between. The CDR3 sequence is 16 residues long. Per the germline V gene, CDR1 is LGHDT and CDR2 is YNNKEL (reference sequence). CDR3 nucleotide sequence: TGTGCCAGCAGCCAGGCCCCGGGTGCAACTAATGAAAAACTGTTTTTT. Protein: CASSQAPGATNEKLFF.

This clone came up once. J is TRBJ2-1 and V is TRBV27, with 8 bases matching TRBD1. V was clipped by 5 bases and J by 4 bases; unmatched bases: 7. The CDR3 is made up of 15 amino acids. Germline V gives CDR1 MNHEY, CDR2 SMNVEV (reference sequence). CDR3 sequence: CASSARTGTYNEQFF. CDR3 in DNA: TGTGCCAGCAGTGCCAGGACAGGGACTTACAATGAGCAGTTCTTC.

This chain uses TRBV18 with TRBJ1-1, with 8 bases identical to TRBD1. Germline V CDR1 and CDR2: KGHSH, LQKENI. This CDR3 has 13 amino acids. V gave up 4 bases and J gave up 7 bases; unmatched junction bases: 5. CDR3 bases: TGTGCCAGCTCACAGCTAGACAGGGGTGAAGCTTTCTTT. It codes for CASSQLDRGEAFF.